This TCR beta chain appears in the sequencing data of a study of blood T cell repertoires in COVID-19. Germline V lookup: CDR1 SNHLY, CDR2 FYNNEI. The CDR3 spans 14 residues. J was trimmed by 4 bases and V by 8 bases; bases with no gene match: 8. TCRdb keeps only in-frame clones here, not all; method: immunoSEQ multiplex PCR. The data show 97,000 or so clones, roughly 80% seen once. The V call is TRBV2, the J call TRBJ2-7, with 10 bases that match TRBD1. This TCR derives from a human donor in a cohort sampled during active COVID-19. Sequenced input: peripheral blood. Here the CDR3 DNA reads TGTGCCAGCCAAAGACAGGGGGCACAGTACGAGCAGTACTTC. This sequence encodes CASQRQGAQYEQYF.